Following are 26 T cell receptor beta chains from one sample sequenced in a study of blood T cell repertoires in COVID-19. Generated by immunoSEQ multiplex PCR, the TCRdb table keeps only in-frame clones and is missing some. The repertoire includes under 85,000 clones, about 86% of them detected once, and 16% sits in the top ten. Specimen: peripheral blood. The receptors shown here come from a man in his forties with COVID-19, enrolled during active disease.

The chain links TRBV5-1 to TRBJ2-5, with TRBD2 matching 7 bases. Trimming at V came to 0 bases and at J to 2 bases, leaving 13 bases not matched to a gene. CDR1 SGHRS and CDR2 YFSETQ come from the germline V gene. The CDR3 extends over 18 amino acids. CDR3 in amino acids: CASSLAGLAELNQETQYF. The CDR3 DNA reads TGCGCCAGCAGCTTGGCCGGGCTAGCGGAGCTGAATCAAGAGACCCAGTACTTC.

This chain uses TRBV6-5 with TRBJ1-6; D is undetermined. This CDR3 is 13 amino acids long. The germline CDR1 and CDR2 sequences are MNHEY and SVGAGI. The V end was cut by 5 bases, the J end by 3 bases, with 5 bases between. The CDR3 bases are TGTGCCAGCAGTCGGGGCTATAATTCACCCCTCCACTTT. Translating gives CASSRGYNSPLHF.

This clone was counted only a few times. CDR3 amino acids: CASSKSTGPINEQYF. The CDR3 coding sequence is TGTGCCAGCAGCAAATCGACAGGACCGATAAACGAGCAGTACTTC. The V and J genes are TRBV21-1 and TRBJ2-7; the table's D call, TRBD1, has no DNA check behind it. TRBV21-1 is tagged as a pseudogene. The CDR3 is 15 residues long.

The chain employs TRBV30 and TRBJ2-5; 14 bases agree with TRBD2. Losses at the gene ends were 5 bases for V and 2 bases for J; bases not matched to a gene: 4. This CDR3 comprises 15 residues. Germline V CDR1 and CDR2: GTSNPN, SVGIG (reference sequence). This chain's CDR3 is CAWGLAGGWQETQYF. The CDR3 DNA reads TGTGCCTGGGGACTAGCGGGGGGATGGCAAGAGACCCAGTACTTC.

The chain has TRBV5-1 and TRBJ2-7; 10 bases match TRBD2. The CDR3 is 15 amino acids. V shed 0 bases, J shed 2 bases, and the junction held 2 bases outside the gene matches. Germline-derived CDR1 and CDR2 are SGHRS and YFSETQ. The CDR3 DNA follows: TGCGCCAGCAGCTTGGTAGCGGGGGGTACCTACGAGCAGTACTTC. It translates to CASSLVAGGTYEQYF.

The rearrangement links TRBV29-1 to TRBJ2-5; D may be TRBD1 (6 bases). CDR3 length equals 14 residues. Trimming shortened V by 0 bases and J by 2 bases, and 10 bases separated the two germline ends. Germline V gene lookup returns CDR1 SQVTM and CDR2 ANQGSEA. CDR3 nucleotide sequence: TGCAGCGTTGAAGAGGGACAAGTACAAGAGACCCAGTACTTC. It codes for CSVEEGQVQETQYF.

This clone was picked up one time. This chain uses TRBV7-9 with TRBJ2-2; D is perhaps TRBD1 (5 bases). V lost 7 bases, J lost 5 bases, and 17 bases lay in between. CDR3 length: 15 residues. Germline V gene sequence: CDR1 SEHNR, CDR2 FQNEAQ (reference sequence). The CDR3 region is CASIPPGHSTGELFF. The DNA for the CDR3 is TGTGCCAGCATCCCCCCAGGACATTCGACCGGGGAGCTGTTTTTT.

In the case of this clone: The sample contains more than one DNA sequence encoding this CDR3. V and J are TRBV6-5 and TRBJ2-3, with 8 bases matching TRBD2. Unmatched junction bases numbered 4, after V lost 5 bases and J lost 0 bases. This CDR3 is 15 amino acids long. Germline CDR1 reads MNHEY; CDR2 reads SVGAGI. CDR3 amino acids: CASSPLAASTDTQYF. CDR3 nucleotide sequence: TGTGCCAGCAGTCCACTAGCGGCTAGCACAGATACGCAGTATTTT.

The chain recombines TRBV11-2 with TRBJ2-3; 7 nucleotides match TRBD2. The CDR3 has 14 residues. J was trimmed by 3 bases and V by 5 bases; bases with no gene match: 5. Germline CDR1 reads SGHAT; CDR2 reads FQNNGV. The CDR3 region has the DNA TGTGCCAGCAGCGTGGGGGGGTCGACAGATACGCAGTATTTT. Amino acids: CASSVGGSTDTQYF.

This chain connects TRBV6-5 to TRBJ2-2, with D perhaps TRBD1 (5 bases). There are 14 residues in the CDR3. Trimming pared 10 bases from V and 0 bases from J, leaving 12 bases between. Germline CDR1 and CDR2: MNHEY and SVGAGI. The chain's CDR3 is CATNRNANTGELFF. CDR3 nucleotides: TGTGCCACCAACAGGAATGCGAACACCGGGGAGCTGTTTTTT.

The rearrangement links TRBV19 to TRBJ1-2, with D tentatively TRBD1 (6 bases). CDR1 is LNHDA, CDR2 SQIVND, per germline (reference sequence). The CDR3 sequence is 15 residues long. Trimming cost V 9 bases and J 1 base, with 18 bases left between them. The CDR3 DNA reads TGTGCCAGCGGAGACGGACAGATCCATAACTATGGCTACACCTTC. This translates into CASGDGQIHNYGYTF. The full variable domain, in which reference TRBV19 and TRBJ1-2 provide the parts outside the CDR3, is DGGITQSPKYLFRKEGQNVTLSCEQNLNHDAMYWYRQDPGQGLRLIYYSQIVNDFQKGDIAEGYSVSREKKESFPLTVTSAQKNPTAFYLCASGDGQIHNYGYTFGSGTRLTVV.

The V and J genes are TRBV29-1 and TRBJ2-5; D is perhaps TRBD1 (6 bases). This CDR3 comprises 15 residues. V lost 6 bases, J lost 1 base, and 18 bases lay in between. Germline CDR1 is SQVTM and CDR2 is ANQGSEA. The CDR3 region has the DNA TGCAGCGTGCAAAGATTAGGACAGCTCCAAGAGACCCAGTACTTC. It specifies CSVQRLGQLQETQYF.

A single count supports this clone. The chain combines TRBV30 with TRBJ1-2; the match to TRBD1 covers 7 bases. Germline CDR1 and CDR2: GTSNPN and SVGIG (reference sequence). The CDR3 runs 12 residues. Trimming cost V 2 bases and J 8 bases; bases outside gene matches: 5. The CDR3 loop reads CAWSRTGEGYTF. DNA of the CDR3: TGTGCCTGGAGTCGGACAGGCGAAGGCTACACCTTC.

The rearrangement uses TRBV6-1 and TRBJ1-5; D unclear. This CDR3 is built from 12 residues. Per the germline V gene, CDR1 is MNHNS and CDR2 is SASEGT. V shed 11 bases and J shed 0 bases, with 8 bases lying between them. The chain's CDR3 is CASRSSNQPQHF. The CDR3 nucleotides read TGTGCCTCTCGGAGTAGCAATCAGCCCCAGCATTTT.

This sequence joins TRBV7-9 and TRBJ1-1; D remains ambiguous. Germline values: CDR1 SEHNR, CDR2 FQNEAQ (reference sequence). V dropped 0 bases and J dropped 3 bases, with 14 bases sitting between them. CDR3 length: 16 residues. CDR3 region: CASSLALVWEYTEAFF. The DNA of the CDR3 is TGTGCCAGCAGCTTAGCGCTAGTATGGGAGTACACTGAAGCTTTCTTT.

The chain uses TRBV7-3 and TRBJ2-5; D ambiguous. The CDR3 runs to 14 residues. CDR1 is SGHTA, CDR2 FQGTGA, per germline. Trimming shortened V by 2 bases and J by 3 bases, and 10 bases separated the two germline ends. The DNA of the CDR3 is TGTGCCAGCAGCTTAGGTGCAGTTGAAGAGACCCAGTACTTC. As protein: CASSLGAVEETQYF.

The CDR3 loop reads CASSHRGLGNTIYF. The CDR3 coding sequence is TGTGCCAGCAGTCACAGGGGGCTTGGAAACACCATATATTTT. The chain uses TRBV6-5 and TRBJ1-3; TRBD1 aligns across 9 bases. V was pared by 5 bases and J by 3 bases, with 2 bases of the junction left unmatched. CDR1 MNHEY and CDR2 SVGAGI come from the germline V gene. The CDR3 runs to 14 residues.

The DNA of the CDR3 is TGTGCCAGCAGCGAAGCGGGACAGGGCATGTTGGAGCTGTTTTTT. This sequence encodes CASSEAGQGMLELFF. The rearrangement uses TRBV7-6 and TRBJ2-2; TRBD1 matches at 9 bases. The CDR3 is 15 amino acids. The junction had 11 bases not matched to a gene; V was cut back by 5 bases and J by 10 bases. The germline CDR1 and CDR2 sequences are SGHVS and FNYEAQ.

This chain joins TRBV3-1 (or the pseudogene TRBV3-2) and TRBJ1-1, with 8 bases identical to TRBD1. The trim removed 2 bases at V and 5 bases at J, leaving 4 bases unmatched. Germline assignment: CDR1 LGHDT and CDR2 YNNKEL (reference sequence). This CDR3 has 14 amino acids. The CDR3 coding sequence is TGTGCCAGCAGCCAACAGGGGGCAGGGACTGAAGCTTTCTTT. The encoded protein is CASSQQGAGTEAFF.

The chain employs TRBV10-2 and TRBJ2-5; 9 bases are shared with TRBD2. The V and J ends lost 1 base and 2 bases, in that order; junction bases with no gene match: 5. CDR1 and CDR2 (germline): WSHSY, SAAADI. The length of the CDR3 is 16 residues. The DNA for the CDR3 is TGCGCCAGCAGTGAGTGGGTAGCGGGGGATCAAGAGACCCAGTACTTC. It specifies CASSEWVAGDQETQYF.

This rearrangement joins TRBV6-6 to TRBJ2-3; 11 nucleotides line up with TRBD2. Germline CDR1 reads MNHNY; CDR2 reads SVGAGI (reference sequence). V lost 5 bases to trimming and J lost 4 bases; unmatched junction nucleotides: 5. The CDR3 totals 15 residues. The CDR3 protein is CASSKASGGPDTQYF. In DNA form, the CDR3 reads TGTGCCAGCAGTAAAGCTAGCGGGGGGCCAGATACGCAGTATTTT.

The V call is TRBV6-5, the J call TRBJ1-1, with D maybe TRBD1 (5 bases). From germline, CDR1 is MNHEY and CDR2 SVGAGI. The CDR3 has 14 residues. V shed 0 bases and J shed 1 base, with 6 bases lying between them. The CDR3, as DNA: TGTGCCAGCAGTTACTCAGACAGGAACACTGAAGCTTTCTTT. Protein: CASSYSDRNTEAFF.

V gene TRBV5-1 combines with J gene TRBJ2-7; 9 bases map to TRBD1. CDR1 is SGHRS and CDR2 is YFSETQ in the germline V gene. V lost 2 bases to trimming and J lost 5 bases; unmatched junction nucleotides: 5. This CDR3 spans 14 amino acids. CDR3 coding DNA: TGCGCCAGCAGCTTTGGAGACAGGGGGAACGAGCAGTACTTC. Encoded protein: CASSFGDRGNEQYF. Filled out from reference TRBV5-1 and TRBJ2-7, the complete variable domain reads KAGVTQTPRYLIKTRGQQVTLSCSPISGHRSVSWYQQTPGQGLQFLFEYFSETQRNKGNFPGRFSGRQFSNSRSEMNVSTLELGDSALYLCASSFGDRGNEQYFGPGTRLTVT.

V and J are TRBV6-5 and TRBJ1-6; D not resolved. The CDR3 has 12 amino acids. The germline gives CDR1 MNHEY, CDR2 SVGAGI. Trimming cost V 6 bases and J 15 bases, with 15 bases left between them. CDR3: CASRNKERVLHF. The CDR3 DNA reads TGTGCCAGCAGAAACAAAGAGAGGGTCCTCCACTTT.

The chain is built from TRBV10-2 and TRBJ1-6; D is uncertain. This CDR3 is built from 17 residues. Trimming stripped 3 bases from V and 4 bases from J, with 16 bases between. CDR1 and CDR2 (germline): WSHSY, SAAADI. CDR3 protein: CASSEFSPGTYNSPLHF. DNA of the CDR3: TGCGCCAGCAGTGAATTTTCCCCGGGAACATATAATTCACCCCTCCACTTT.

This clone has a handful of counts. This CDR3 reads CASSWDWDGKETQYF. CDR3 sequence (DNA): TGTGCCAGCAGTTGGGACTGGGACGGGAAAGAGACCCAGTACTTC. The J gene is TRBJ2-5, the V gene TRBV6-2 or TRBV6-3; D possibly corresponds to TRBD2 (6 bases). Trimming took off 4 bases at V and 3 bases at J, with 15 bases between the two ends. The CDR3 loop spans 15 amino acids. From germline, CDR1 is MNHEY and CDR2 SVGEGT.